The clone carrying this TCR beta chain was counted a single time. At the DNA level, this CDR3 is encoded by other sequences in the same sample as well. The data originate from a study of T cell responses to AZD1222 COVID-19 vaccine. TCRdb keeps only in-frame clones here, not all; method: immunoSEQ multiplex PCR. The sample yields around 80,000 clones, more than 90% seen once. Per germline, CDR1 SNHLY and CDR2 FYNNEI. V lost 4 bases, J lost 4 bases, and 12 bases lay in between. This CDR3 spans 14 amino acids. This sequence joins TRBV2 and TRBJ2-3, with D tentatively TRBD1 (5 bases). Sequencing was performed on peripheral blood, taken on day 0 of AZD1222 vaccination. This receptor was obtained from an adult in good health. The CDR3 spells CASSGQGAADTQYF. For the CDR3, the DNA is TGTGCCAGCAGTGGTCAAGGGGCGGCAGATACGCAGTATTTT.